This T cell receptor (beta chain) was obtained from a study of cytomegalovirus exposure and HLA in healthy donors. Study context: The same platform as the approximately 700 first-cohort repertoires was used for the 130 or so validation repertoires, a later analysis reported.

The CDR3 runs 14 residues. CDR1 is SQVTM and CDR2 is ANQGSEA in the germline V gene. V lost 5 bases and J 3 bases, leaving 14 bases between the germline ends. Concerning this clone itself: What it binds is not known.

Study-wide results and limits: Reportedly, cytomegalovirus status was diagnosed with high sensitivity and specificity. Subsequent analysis revealed that first-cohort TCR clusters tended to co-occur in the 120 or so validation repertoires.

Using immunoSEQ multiplex PCR, the repertoire was profiled, and TCRdb retains in-frame clones only, with some absent. The data show approximately 160,000 clones, approximately 96% seen once. What was sequenced was PBMCs. The sequence came from a woman between 18 and 30 years old in good health and CMV-seronegative. The chain has TRBV29-1 and TRBJ2-1; possible D gene TRBD2, 5 bases. The CDR3 coding sequence is TGCAGCGTTTTAGGAGGAGGTGTCTACAATGAGCAGTTCTTC. Translated: CSVLGGGVYNEQFF.